A single sample gave rise to the 11 T cell receptor beta chains below, sequenced in a study of blood T cell repertoires in COVID-19. Using immunoSEQ multiplex PCR, the repertoire was profiled, and TCRdb retains in-frame clones only, with some absent. The sample lists 40,000 to 55,000 clones, about 90% seen once, with approximately 6.4% in the top ten. Sequenced sample: peripheral blood. These receptors originate from a man aged 65-85 years with active COVID-19.

The genes are TRBV4-3 and TRBJ1-2; D not resolved. This CDR3 has 14 residues. The germline CDR1 and CDR2 sequences are LGHNA and YSLEER. Trimming shortened V by 0 bases and J by 3 bases, and 8 bases separated the two germline ends. Here the CDR3 reads CASSQDHSHYGYTF. CDR3 DNA sequence: TGCGCCAGCAGCCAAGATCACAGTCACTATGGCTACACCTTC.

V is TRBV5-1 and J is TRBJ1-2, with a tentative D call TRBD1 (5 bases). The CDR3 is 15 amino acids. Germline V lookup: CDR1 SGHRS, CDR2 YFSETQ. V dropped 0 bases and J dropped 0 bases, with 9 bases sitting between them. The CDR3 DNA reads TGCGCCAGCAGCTTGGAAGGGGTCCCTAACTATGGCTACACCTTC. Translation: CASSLEGVPNYGYTF.

DNA for the CDR3: TGTGCCAGCTCCTACCAGGGGAACACTGAAGCTTTCTTT. Protein: CASSYQGNTEAFF. The rearrangement joins TRBV18 to TRBJ1-1, with TRBD1 as a possible D gene (5 bases). The CDR3 length is 13 residues. Germline lookup yields CDR1 KGHSH and CDR2 LQKENI. V was trimmed by 6 bases and J by 1 base, leaving 9 bases between them.

The V call is TRBV2, the J call TRBJ1-5; maybe TRBD1 (5 bases). V shed 2 bases and J shed 2 bases, with 7 bases lying between them. CDR3 length equals 14 residues. Germline-derived CDR1 and CDR2 are SNHLY and FYNNEI. CDR3 protein: CASSELTGNQPQHF. The CDR3 coding sequence is TGTGCCAGCAGTGAACTGACAGGCAATCAGCCCCAGCATTTT. Complete variable domain (other parts from reference TRBV2 and TRBJ1-5): EPEVTQTPSHQVTQMGQEVILRCVPISNHLYFYWYRQILGQKVEFLVSFYNNEISEKSEIFDDQFSVERPDGSNFTLKIRSTKLEDSAMYFCASSELTGNQPQHFGDGTRLSIL.

The gene calls are TRBV7-9 and TRBJ1-4; 11 bases fit TRBD1. The V segment lost 6 bases and the J segment 8 bases; nucleotides outside the gene matches: 8. Looked up from germline, CDR1 is SEHNR and CDR2 is FQNEAQ (reference sequence). The CDR3 has 15 residues. CDR3 residues: CASSFSRTGGEKLFF. The CDR3 bases are TGTGCCAGCAGTTTCTCCCGGACAGGGGGCGAAAAACTGTTTTTT.

This clone was found once. V and J are TRBV19 and TRBJ2-3, with 10 bases matching TRBD2. J lost 2 bases, V lost 6 bases, and 5 bases had no gene match. The CDR3 consists of 15 residues. CDR1 is LNHDA and CDR2 is SQIVND in the germline V gene (reference sequence). The CDR3 DNA sequence: TGTGCCAGTAGGGGTAGCGGGGGGATCACAGATACGCAGTATTTT. It translates to CASRGSGGITDTQYF.

The chain has TRBV10-1 and TRBJ2-2, with D perhaps matching TRBD2 (5 bases). Trimming shortened V by 2 bases and J by 5 bases, and 12 bases separated the two germline ends. CDR1 WNHNN and CDR2 SYGVQD come from the germline V gene (reference sequence). The CDR3 loop spans 15 amino acids. CDR3 sequence (DNA): TGCGCCAGCAGTGAGGAGGACTGGAAGACCGGGGAGCTGTTTTTT. Its translation: CASSEEDWKTGELFF.

The chain joins TRBV15 to TRBJ2-3; 7 bases line up with TRBD1. Germline V gives CDR1 LNHNV, CDR2 YYDKDF (reference sequence). The CDR3 runs 15 residues. V shed 1 base, J shed 0 bases, and the junction held 1 base outside the gene matches. Here the CDR3 DNA reads TGTGCCACCAGCAGAGGACAGGGAAGCACAGATACGCAGTATTTT. Translation gives CATSRGQGSTDTQYF.

The rearrangement uses TRBV19 and TRBJ2-7, with a tentative D call TRBD2 (6 bases). The V gene's germline CDR1 is LNHDA and CDR2 SQIVND (reference sequence). Between the trimmed V and J ends, which lost 9 bases and 4 bases, there was a span of 22 bases. This CDR3 comprises 15 residues. CDR3: CARRGGLGHGYEQYF. CDR3 in DNA: TGTGCCAGGAGAGGAGGGTTAGGGCACGGATACGAGCAGTACTTC.

The genes are TRBV2 and TRBJ2-7; 11 bases fit TRBD2. Germline V gives CDR1 SNHLY, CDR2 FYNNEI. There are 15 residues in the CDR3. The V and J ends lost 7 bases and 3 bases, in that order; junction bases with no gene match: 8. CDR3 in DNA: TGTGCCAGCATAAACGGACTAGCGGGCGTCTACGAGCAGTACTTC. This encodes CASINGLAGVYEQYF.

In its sample, this clone was seen once. The chain uses TRBV27 and TRBJ2-3; 7 nucleotides agree with TRBD2. The length of the CDR3 is 16 residues. The V gene's germline CDR1 is MNHEY and CDR2 SMNVEV (reference sequence). J was trimmed by 2 bases and V by 2 bases; bases with no gene match: 7. The CDR3 coding sequence is TGTGCCAGCAGTTTAAGGGGAGGGCTGAACACAGATACGCAGTATTTT. It encodes CASSLRGGLNTDTQYF.